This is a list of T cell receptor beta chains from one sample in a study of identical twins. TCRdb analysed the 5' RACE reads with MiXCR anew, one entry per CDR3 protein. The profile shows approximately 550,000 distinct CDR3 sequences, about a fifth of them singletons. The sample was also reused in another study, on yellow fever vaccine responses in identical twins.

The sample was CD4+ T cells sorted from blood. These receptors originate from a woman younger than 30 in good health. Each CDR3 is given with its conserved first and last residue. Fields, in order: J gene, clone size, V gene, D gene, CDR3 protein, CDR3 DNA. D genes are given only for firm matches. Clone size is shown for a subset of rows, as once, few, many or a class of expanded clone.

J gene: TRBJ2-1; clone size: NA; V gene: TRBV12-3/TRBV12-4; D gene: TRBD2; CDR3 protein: CASSLLLAGGIYNEQFF; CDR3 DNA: TGTGCCAGCAGTTTGTTGTTAGCGGGAGGGATATACAATGAGCAGTTCTTC
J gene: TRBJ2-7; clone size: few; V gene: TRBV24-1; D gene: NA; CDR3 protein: CATSDSRAKGGEQYF; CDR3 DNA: TGTGCCACCAGTGATTCGAGGGCCAAGGGTGGCGAGCAGTACTTC
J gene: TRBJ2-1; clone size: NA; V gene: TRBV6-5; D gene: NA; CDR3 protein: CASTFGSSYNEQFF; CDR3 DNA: TGTGCCAGCACTTTCGGAAGCTCCTACAATGAGCAGTTCTTC
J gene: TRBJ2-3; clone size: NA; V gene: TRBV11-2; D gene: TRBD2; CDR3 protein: CASSFQGGGLSSTDTQYF; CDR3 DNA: TGTGCCAGCAGCTTCCAAGGCGGGGGACTGTCTAGCACAGATACGCAGTATTTT
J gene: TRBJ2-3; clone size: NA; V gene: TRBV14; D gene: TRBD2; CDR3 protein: CASSQDPQRGDTQYF; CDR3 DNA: TGTGCCAGCAGCCAAGATCCACAGCGGGGGGATACGCAGTATTTT
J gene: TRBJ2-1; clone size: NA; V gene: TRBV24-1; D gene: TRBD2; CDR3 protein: CATSDSLLAGGGNEQFF; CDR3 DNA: TGTGCCACCAGTGACTCCCTCCTAGCGGGAGGGGGGAATGAGCAGTTCTTC
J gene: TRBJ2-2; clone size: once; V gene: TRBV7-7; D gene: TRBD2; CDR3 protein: CASSLAPGGGELFF; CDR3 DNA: TGTGCCAGCAGCTTAGCTCCGGGGGGCGGGGAGCTGTTTTTT
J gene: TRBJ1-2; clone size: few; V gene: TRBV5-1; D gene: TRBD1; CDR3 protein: CASSLISGQGDLLRF; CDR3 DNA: TGCGCCAGCAGCTTGATTTCGGGACAGGGTGATCTTCTTAGATTC
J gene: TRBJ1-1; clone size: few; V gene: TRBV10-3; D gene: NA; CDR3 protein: CAISVSGTEAFF; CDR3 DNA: TGTGCCATCAGTGTCTCGGGCACTGAAGCTTTCTTT
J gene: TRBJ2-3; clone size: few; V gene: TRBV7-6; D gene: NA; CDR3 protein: CASSLRLASSTDTQYF; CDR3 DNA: TGTGCCAGCAGCTTGAGGCTAGCGTCTAGCACAGATACGCAGTATTTT
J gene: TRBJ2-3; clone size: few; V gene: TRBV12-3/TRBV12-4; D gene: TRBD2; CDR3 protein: CASTQRTSWFTDTQYF; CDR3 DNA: TGTGCCAGCACCCAGCGGACTAGCTGGTTCACAGATACGCAGTATTTT
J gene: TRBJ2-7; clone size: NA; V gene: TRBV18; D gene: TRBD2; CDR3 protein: CASSPDGREQYF; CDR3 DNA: TGTGCCAGCTCACCAGACGGGAGGGAGCAGTACTTC
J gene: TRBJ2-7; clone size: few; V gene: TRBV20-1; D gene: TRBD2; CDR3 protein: CSARDPGLAAYEQYF; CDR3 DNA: TGCAGTGCTAGAGATCCGGGACTAGCGGCCTACGAGCAGTACTTC
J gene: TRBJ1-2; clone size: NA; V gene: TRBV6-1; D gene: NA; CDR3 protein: CASSPRGPYGYTF; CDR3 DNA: TGTGCCAGCAGCCCAAGGGGTCCTTATGGCTACACCTTC
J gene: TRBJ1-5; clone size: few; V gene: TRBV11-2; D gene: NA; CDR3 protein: CASSLETDPNQPQHF; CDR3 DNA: TGTGCCAGCAGCTTAGAGACAGACCCCAATCAGCCCCAGCATTTT
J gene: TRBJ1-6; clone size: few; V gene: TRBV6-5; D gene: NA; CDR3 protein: CASSYGQASLPLHF; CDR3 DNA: TGTGCCAGCAGTTACGGTCAGGCAAGTTTGCCCCTCCACTTT
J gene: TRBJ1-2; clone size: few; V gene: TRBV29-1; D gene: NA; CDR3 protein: CSVRQGSYGYTF; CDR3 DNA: TGCAGCGTGCGTCAGGGTTCCTATGGCTACACCTTC
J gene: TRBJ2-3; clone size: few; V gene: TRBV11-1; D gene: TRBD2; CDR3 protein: CASSLVPTPGLQKDTQYF; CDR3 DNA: TGTGCCAGCAGCTTAGTACCGACACCGGGACTACAAAAGGATACGCAGTATTTT
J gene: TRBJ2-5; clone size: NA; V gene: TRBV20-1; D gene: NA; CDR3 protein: CSARGGSGLQETQYF; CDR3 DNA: TGCAGTGCTAGAGGGGGGAGCGGGTTACAAGAGACCCAGTACTTC
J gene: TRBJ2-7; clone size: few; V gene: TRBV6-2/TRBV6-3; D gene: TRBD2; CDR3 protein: CASTRTSGTYEQYF; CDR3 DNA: TGTGCCAGCACTCGGACTAGCGGTACCTACGAGCAGTACTTC
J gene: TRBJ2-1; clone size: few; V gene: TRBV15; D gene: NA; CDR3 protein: CATSRALLRTSQDNNEQFF; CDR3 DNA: TGTGCCACCAGCAGAGCCCTTCTACGGACTTCCCAAGACAACAATGAGCAGTTCTTC
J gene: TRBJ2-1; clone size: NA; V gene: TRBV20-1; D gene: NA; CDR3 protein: CSTANIFEQFF; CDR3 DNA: TGCAGTACCGCGAATATTTTCGAGCAGTTCTTC
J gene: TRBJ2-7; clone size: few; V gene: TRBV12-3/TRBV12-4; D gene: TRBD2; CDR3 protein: CASSSRTSGTAQYF; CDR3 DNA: TGTGCCAGCAGTTCTCGGACTAGCGGAACTGCGCAGTACTTC
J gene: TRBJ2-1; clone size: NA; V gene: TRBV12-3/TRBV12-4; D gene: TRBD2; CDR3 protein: CASSATSGFGNEQFF; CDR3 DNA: TGTGCCAGCAGTGCTACTAGCGGGTTTGGCAATGAGCAGTTCTTC
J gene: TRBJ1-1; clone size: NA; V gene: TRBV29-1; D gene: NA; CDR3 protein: CSVGWGRGDTEAFF; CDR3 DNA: TGCAGCGTTGGCTGGGGCAGGGGTGACACTGAAGCTTTCTTT
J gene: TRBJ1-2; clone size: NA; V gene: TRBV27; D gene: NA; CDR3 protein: CASSPDSGITLYGYTF; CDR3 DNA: TGTGCCAGCAGTCCCGACTCGGGGATCACCCTCTATGGCTACACCTTC
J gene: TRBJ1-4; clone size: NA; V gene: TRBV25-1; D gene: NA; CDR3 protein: CASSERGRENEKLFF; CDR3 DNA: TGTGCCAGCAGTGAACGTGGCAGGGAGAATGAAAAACTGTTTTTT
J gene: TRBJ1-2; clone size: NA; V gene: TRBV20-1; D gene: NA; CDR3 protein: CSARGVGSGTESNYGYTF; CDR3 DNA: TGCAGCGCTAGGGGGGTTGGGTCTGGGACGGAATCTAACTATGGCTACACCTTC
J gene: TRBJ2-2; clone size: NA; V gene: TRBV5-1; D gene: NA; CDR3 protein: CASSEKGANTGELFF; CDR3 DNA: TGCGCCAGCAGCGAGAAAGGGGCGAACACCGGGGAGCTGTTTTTT
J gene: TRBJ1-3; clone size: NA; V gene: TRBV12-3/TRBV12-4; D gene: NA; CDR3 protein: CASNPAGRNYGNTIYF; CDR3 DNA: TGTGCCAGCAACCCCGCGGGCAGAAATTATGGAAACACCATATATTTT
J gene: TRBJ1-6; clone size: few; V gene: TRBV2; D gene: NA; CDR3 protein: CASRGQYNSPLHF; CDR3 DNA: TGTGCCAGCAGGGGACAATATAATTCACCCCTCCACTTT
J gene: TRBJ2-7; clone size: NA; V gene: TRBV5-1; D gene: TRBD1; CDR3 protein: CASSFGQGSYEQYF; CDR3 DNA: TGCGCCAGCAGCTTTGGACAGGGCTCCTACGAGCAGTACTTC
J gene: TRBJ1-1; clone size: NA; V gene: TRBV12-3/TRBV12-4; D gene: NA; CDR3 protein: CASGYKGITEAFF; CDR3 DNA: TGTGCCAGCGGGTATAAGGGGATCACTGAAGCTTTCTTT
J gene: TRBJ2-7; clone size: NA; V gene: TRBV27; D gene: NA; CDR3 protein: CASSLYGVGYYEQYF; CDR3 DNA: TGTGCCAGCAGTTTATATGGAGTGGGCTATTACGAGCAGTACTTC
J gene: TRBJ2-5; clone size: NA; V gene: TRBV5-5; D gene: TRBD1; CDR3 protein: CASSPPLTGYRETQYF; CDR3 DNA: TGTGCCAGCAGCCCCCCTCTGACAGGGTATAGAGAGACCCAGTACTTC
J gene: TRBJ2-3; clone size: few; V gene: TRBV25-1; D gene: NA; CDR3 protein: CASSESRIRTDTQYF; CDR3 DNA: TGTGCCAGCAGTGAATCGCGCATACGGACAGATACGCAGTATTTT
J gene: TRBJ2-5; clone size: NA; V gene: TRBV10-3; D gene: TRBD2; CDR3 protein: CATTSGSGGAFGTQYF; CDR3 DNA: TGTGCCACGACCTCTGGGAGCGGGGGGGCTTTCGGGACCCAGTACTTC
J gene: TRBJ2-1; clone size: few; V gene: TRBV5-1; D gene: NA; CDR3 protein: CASSLEAHSSYNEQFF; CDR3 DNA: TGCGCCAGCAGCTTGGAGGCCCACAGCTCCTACAATGAGCAGTTCTTC
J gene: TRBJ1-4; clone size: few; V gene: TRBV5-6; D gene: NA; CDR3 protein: CASSLSRGLNEKLFF; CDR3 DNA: TGTGCCAGCAGCTTGTCAAGGGGACTGAATGAAAAACTGTTTTTT
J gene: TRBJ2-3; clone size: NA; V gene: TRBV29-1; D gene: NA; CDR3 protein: CIVSTDTQYF; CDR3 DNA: TGCATCGTTTCCACAGATACGCAGTATTTT
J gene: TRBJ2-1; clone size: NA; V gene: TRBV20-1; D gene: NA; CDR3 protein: CSAPSRGVSYNEQFF; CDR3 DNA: TGCAGTGCCCCAAGCAGGGGGGTTTCCTACAATGAGCAGTTCTTC
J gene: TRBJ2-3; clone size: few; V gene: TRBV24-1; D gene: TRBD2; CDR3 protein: CATSDWGGGRADTQYF; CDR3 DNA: TGTGCCACCAGTGATTGGGGCGGGGGGCGCGCAGATACGCAGTATTTT
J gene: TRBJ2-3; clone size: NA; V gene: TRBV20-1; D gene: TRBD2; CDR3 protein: CCASPGLAASTDTQYF; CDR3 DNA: TGCTGTGCTAGTCCCGGACTAGCGGCTAGCACAGATACGCAGTATTTT
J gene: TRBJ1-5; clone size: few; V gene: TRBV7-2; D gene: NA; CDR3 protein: CASSLGGLDQPQHF; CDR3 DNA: TGTGCCAGCAGCCTGGGGGGGTTGGATCAGCCCCAGCATTTT
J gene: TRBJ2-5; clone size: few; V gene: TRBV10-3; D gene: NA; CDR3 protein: CAISAGQRQETQYF; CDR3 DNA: TGTGCCATCAGTGCAGGACAAAGGCAAGAGACCCAGTACTTC
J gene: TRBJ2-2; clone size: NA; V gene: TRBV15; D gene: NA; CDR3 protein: CATSRDVQVRTGELFF; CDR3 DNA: TGTGCCACCAGCAGAGATGTACAGGTCCGCACCGGGGAGCTGTTTTTT
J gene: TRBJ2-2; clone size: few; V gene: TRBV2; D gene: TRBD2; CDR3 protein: CASSATGTSGRAAGELFF; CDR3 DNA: TGTGCCAGCAGTGCCACCGGGACTAGCGGGAGGGCCGCCGGGGAGCTGTTTTTT
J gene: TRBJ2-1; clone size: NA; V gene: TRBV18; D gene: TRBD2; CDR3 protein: CASSPQTSGRLYNEQFF; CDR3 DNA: TGTGCCAGCTCACCCCAAACTAGCGGGAGGTTGTACAATGAGCAGTTCTTC
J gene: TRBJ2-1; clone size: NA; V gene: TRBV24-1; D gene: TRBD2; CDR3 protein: CATSDLPSGLAGIYNEQFF; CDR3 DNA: TGTGCCACCAGTGATTTGCCCTCGGGGCTAGCGGGAATATACAATGAGCAGTTCTTC
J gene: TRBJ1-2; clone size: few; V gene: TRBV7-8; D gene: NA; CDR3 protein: CASSPYRGRSNYGYTF; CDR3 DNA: TGTGCCAGCAGTCCATACCGGGGCAGGTCTAACTATGGCTACACCTTC
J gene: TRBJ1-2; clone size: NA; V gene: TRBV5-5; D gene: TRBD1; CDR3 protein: CASSSGTALYGYTF; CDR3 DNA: TGTGCCAGCAGCTCCGGGACAGCCCTCTATGGCTACACCTTC